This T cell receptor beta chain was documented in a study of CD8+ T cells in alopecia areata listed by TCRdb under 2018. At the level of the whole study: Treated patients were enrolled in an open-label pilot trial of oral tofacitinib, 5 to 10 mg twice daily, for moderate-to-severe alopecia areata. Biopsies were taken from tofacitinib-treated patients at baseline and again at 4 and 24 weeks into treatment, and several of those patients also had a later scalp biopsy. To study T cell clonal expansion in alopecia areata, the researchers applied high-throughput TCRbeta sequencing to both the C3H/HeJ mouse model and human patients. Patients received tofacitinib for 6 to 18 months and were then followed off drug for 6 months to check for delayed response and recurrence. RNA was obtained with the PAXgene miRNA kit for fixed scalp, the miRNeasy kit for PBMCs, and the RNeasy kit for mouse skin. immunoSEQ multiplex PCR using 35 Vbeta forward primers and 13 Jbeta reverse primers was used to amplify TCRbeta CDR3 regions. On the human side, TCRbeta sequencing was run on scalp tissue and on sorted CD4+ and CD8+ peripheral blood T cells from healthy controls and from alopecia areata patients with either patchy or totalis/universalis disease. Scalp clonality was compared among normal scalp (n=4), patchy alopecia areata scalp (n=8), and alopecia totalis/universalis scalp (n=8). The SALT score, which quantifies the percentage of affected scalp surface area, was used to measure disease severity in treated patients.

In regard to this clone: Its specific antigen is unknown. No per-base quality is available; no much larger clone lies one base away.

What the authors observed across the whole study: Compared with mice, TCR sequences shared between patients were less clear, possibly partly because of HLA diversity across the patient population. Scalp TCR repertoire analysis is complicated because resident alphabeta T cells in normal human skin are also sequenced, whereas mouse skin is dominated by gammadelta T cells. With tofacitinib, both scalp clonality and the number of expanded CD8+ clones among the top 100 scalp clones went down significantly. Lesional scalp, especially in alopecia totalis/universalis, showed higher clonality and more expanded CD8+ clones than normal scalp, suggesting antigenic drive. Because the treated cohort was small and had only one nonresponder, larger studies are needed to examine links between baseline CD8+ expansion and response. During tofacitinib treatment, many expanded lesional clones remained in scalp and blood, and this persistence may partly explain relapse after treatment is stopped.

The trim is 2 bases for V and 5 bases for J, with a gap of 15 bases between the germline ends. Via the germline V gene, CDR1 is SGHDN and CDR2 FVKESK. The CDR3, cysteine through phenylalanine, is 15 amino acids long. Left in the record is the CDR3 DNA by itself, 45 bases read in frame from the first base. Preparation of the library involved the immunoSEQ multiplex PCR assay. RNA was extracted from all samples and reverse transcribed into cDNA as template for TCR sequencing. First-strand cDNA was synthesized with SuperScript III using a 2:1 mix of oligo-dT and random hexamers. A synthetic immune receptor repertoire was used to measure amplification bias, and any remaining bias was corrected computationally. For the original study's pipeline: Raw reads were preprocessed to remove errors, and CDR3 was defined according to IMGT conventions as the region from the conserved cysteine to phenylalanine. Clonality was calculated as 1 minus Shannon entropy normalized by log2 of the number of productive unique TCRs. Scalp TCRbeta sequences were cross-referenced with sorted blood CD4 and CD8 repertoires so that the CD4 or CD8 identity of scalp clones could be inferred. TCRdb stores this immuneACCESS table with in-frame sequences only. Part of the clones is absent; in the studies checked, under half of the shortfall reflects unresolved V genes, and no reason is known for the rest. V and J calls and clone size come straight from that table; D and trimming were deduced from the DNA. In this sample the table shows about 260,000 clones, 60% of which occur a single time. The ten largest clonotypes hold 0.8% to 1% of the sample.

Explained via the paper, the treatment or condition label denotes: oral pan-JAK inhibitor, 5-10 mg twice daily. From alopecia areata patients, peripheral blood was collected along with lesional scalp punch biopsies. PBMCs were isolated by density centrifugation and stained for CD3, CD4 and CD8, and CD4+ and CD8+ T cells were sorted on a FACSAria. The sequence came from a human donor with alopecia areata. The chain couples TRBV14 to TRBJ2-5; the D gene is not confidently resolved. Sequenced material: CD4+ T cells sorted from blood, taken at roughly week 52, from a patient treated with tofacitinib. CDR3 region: CASSQYTSSSETQYF. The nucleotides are TGTGCCAGCAGCCAATATACCTCGTCGTCGGAGACCCAGTACTTC.